The 24 T cell receptor beta chains in this list originate from one sample, sequenced in a study of blood T cell repertoires in COVID-19. The method was immunoSEQ multiplex PCR; TCRdb's version includes in-frame clones alone and lacks a portion of them. The profile covers under 40,000 clones, with roughly 94% appearing a single time and about 4% taken by the ten largest. The sample comprised peripheral blood. The receptors come from a human donor with active COVID-19. The donor label of this sample is uncertain.

The chain couples TRBV19 to TRBJ2-1; TRBD2 matches 9 bases. J lost 9 bases, V lost 1 base, and 1 base had no gene match. Germline-derived CDR1 and CDR2 are LNHDA and SQIVND (reference sequence). The CDR3 sequence is 13 residues long. The CDR3 reads CASSIGGRAEQFF. DNA for the CDR3: TGTGCCAGTAGTATAGGCGGGAGGGCTGAGCAGTTCTTC.

This clone was detected once. The V and J genes are TRBV15 and TRBJ1-6; 7 bases match TRBD1. The CDR3 is 13 residues long. Germline CDR1 reads LNHNV; CDR2 reads YYDKDF (reference sequence). J gave up 5 bases and V 7 bases, and 2 bases lay outside the gene matches. This CDR3 is CATTTGDNSPLHF. DNA of the CDR3: TGTGCCACCACTACAGGGGATAATTCACCCCTCCACTTT.

The chain employs TRBV27 and TRBJ2-3, with 10 bases matching TRBD2. CDR3 size: 17 residues. Trimming at V came to 10 bases and at J to 0 bases, leaving 13 bases not matched to a gene. From germline, CDR1 is MNHEY and CDR2 SMNVEV (reference sequence). In DNA form, the CDR3 reads TGTGCCACCCGGAGCGGGAGGGCGGGGGTTAGCACAGATACGCAGTATTTT. Amino acid sequence: CATRSGRAGVSTDTQYF.

In its sample, this clone ranks as medium-sized. This chain links TRBV12-3 or TRBV12-4 with TRBJ1-2; D unclear. Trimming took off 1 base at V and 6 bases at J, with 9 bases between the two ends. This CDR3 is built from 13 residues. The CDR3 here is CASSLGAGHGYTF. The CDR3 region has the DNA TGTGCCAGCAGTTTAGGGGCTGGGCATGGCTACACCTTC.

The chain recombines TRBV28 with TRBJ2-1, with 11 bases aligning to TRBD1. The ends lost 7 bases at V and 4 bases at J; junction bases unmatched: 18. Per germline, CDR1 MDHEN and CDR2 SYDVKM. The CDR3 loop spans 19 amino acids. CDR3 in DNA: TGTGCCAGCACCCCTTTTGGACAGGGGGCTACCGATCGGTACAATGAGCAGTTCTTC. Translation gives CASTPFGQGATDRYNEQFF.

The J gene is TRBJ1-2, the V gene TRBV5-8; 7 bases align to TRBD1. This CDR3 has 14 amino acids. The J segment lost 10 bases and the V segment lost 0 bases, leaving 9 bases of the junction unmatched. Germline lookup yields CDR1 SGHTS and CDR2 YDEGEE. The CDR3 is CASSLVDRVITYTF. Here the CDR3 DNA reads TGTGCCAGCAGCTTGGTCGACAGGGTGATAACCTACACCTTC.

V is TRBV28 and J is TRBJ2-7; tentatively, D is TRBD2 (5 bases). The V end was cut by 2 bases, the J end by 3 bases, with 5 bases between. This CDR3 contains 12 residues. CDR1 is MDHEN, CDR2 SYDVKM, per germline. CDR3 coding DNA: TGTGCCAGCAGTTTAGGAGGCTACGAGCAGTACTTC. Translating it yields CASSLGGYEQYF.

J is TRBJ2-3 and V is TRBV7-2, with a possible D match to TRBD1 (6 bases). Trimming took 5 bases from V and 14 from J, leaving 17 bases between them. The germline CDR1 and CDR2 sequences are SGHTA and FQGNSA. The CDR3 runs to 12 residues. The CDR3 reads CASSPSGTPLYF. In DNA, the CDR3 is TGTGCCAGCAGCCCCTCCGGGACACCTTTGTATTTT.

The V and J genes are TRBV25-1 and TRBJ1-5, with TRBD1 as a possible D gene (6 bases). Trimming removed 6 bases at V and 3 bases at J, with 12 bases between. CDR3 length: 14 residues. The germline gives CDR1 MGHDK, CDR2 SYGVNS. The CDR3 coding sequence is TGTGCCAGCAGGGGGGCGAGTTACAATCAGCCCCAGCATTTT. It encodes CASRGASYNQPQHF.

This clone was seen a single time. The rearrangement uses TRBV12-3 or TRBV12-4 and TRBJ1-2, with D hard to call. This CDR3 region has 12 residues. V was cut by 4 bases and J by 4 bases, with 7 bases left in between. CDR3 sequence: CASSSLSYGYTF. CDR3 in DNA: TGTGCCAGCAGTTCATTGTCCTATGGCTACACCTTC.

The chain carries TRBV5-1 and TRBJ2-5, with 8 nucleotides matching TRBD1. After removal of 5 bases from V and 1 base from J, the junction contained 4 bases not matched to a gene. Germline V CDR1 and CDR2: SGHRS, YFSETQ. This CDR3 has 14 residues. This chain's CDR3 is CASRLTGGQETQYF. The DNA of the CDR3 is TGCGCCAGCAGACTTACAGGGGGCCAAGAGACCCAGTACTTC.

The genes are TRBV5-6 and TRBJ2-7; D might be TRBD2 (6 bases). This CDR3 has 16 amino acids. Germline V gives CDR1 SGHDT, CDR2 YYEEEE. V lost 1 base and J 2 bases, leaving 16 bases between the germline ends. For the CDR3, the DNA is TGTGCCAGCAGCTTGAACTCACGGGGGAAACCCTACGAGCAGTACTTC. As protein: CASSLNSRGKPYEQYF.

V and J are TRBV6-5 and TRBJ2-2, with 7 bases identical to TRBD1. The CDR3 consists of 14 residues. After removal of 8 bases from V and 3 bases from J, the junction contained 6 bases not matched to a gene. Germline CDR1 MNHEY, CDR2 SVGAGI. The CDR3 spells CASLNRGYTGELFF. The DNA for the CDR3 is TGTGCCAGCTTAAACAGGGGTTACACCGGGGAGCTGTTTTTT.

The chain combines TRBV18 with TRBJ2-1; D ambiguous. Germline CDR1 reads KGHSH; CDR2 reads LQKENI. The CDR3 has 15 amino acids. V lost 4 bases and J 0 bases, leaving 10 bases between the germline ends. CDR3 bases: TGTGCCAGCTCACGGCAGCGAAGCTCCTACAATGAGCAGTTCTTC. Translation gives CASSRQRSSYNEQFF.

This chain connects TRBV7-9 to TRBJ1-2; 9 bases match TRBD1. The J segment lost 6 bases and the V segment lost 4 bases, leaving 6 bases of the junction unmatched. Germline CDR1 and CDR2: SEHNR and FQNEAQ (reference sequence). The CDR3 has 14 residues. The CDR3 bases are TGTGCCAGCAGCTCCGGGACAGGGTTCGATGGCTACACCTTC. This codes for CASSSGTGFDGYTF.

This clone was observed once. The V gene is TRBV4-1, the J gene TRBJ2-2; unclear D gene. In germline, CDR1 is MGHRA, CDR2 YSYEKL. This CDR3 comprises 14 residues. The V end was cut by 4 bases, the J end by 1 base, with 7 bases between. CDR3 in DNA: TGCGCCAGCAGCCCACGACTGAACACCGGGGAGCTGTTTTTT. This encodes CASSPRLNTGELFF.

V and J are TRBV7-2 and TRBJ2-2; the D is unclear. Germline CDR1 is SGHTA and CDR2 is FQGNSA. Between the trimmed V and J ends, which lost 0 bases and 8 bases, there was a span of 7 bases. The CDR3 is 13 amino acids. The CDR3 protein is CASSLARRGELFF. In nucleotides, the CDR3 is TGTGCCAGCAGCTTAGCCAGGCGAGGGGAGCTGTTTTTT.

This clone was seen only once. The CDR3 sequence is CASSFLADRGETQYF. DNA for the CDR3: TGCGCCAGCAGCTTTCTCGCCGACAGGGGAGAAACCCAGTACTTC. The chain recombines TRBV5-1 with TRBJ2-5; 8 nucleotides match TRBD1. The CDR3 runs to 15 residues. Losses at the gene ends were 2 bases for V and 8 bases for J; bases not matched to a gene: 11. In germline, CDR1 is SGHRS, CDR2 YFSETQ.

V gene TRBV6-5 combines with J gene TRBJ2-5; 8 positions agree with TRBD2. The J segment lost 2 bases and the V segment lost 5 bases, leaving 7 bases of the junction unmatched. The CDR3 totals 15 residues. The germline gives CDR1 MNHEY, CDR2 SVGAGI. CDR3 in DNA: TGTGCCAGCAGTCGCGGGGTAGCGGGGCAAGAGACCCAGTACTTC. Its translation is CASSRGVAGQETQYF.

This clone has only a few counts. The V gene is TRBV10-1, the J gene TRBJ2-5; 11 nucleotides line up with TRBD2. The CDR3 loop spans 18 amino acids. Germline CDR1 and CDR2: WNHNN and SYGVQD (reference sequence). V lost 7 bases and J lost 5; bases outside the gene matches: 18. CDR3 sequence: CASIPLAGGQYGGETQYF. The DNA for the CDR3 is TGCGCCAGCATCCCCCTAGCGGGAGGCCAATACGGGGGGGAGACCCAGTACTTC.

The chain carries TRBV4-3 and TRBJ1-1; 8 nucleotides line up with TRBD1. With 1 base clipped from V and 11 bases from J, the junction kept 9 bases outside the gene matches. In germline, CDR1 is LGHNA, CDR2 YSLEER. This CDR3 has 14 residues. Here the CDR3 reads CASSQGQGKRAAFF. The CDR3 DNA is TGCGCCAGCAGCCAAGGACAGGGGAAAAGGGCGGCTTTCTTT.

V and J are TRBV10-2 and TRBJ2-3, with 8 positions matching TRBD1. After removal of 2 bases from V and 1 base from J, the junction contained 8 bases not matched to a gene. This CDR3 region has 17 residues. Germline V gene data show CDR1 as WSHSY and CDR2 as SAAADI. CDR3 in amino acids: CASSEPRTGWGTDTQYF. CDR3 nucleotides: TGCGCCAGCAGTGAGCCCCGGACAGGGTGGGGCACAGATACGCAGTATTTT.

The chain carries TRBV18 and TRBJ1-2; the match to TRBD1 covers 10 bases. V dropped 6 bases and J dropped 2; count of bases not matched to a gene: 3. Germline loops: CDR1 KGHSH, CDR2 LQKENI. The CDR3 contains 14 residues. The CDR3 DNA sequence: TGTGCCAGCTCCCCGGGACAGGGGAACTATGGCTACACCTTC. The encoded protein is CASSPGQGNYGYTF.

The J gene is TRBJ2-3, the V gene TRBV3-1 (or the pseudogene TRBV3-2), with 9 bases lining up with TRBD1. Losses at the gene ends were 4 bases for V and 3 bases for J; bases not matched to a gene: 5. CDR1 is LGHDT, CDR2 YNNKEL, per germline (reference sequence). This CDR3 is built from 15 residues. CDR3 DNA: TGTGCCAGCAGCCTCCTGGGACAGGGAACAGATACGCAGTATTTT. This translates into CASSLLGQGTDTQYF.